The sequence of this T cell receptor (beta chain) was determined in a study of blood T cell repertoires in COVID-19. Per the original data handling: Cell counts per sample came from amplifying reference gene primers. Measured with immunoSEQ multiplex PCR; TCRdb has only the in-frame clones, and not every one. V, J and clone size are taken as reported in that table, and D and trimming were inferred from the DNA itself. Of 300,000 to 400,000 clones listed, roughly 86% were seen once; the top ten hold just under 7.5%. The germline gives CDR1 MNHEY, CDR2 SVGEGT. The length of the CDR3 is 15 residues. Trimming removed 6 bases from V and 1 base from J; junction bases left unmatched: 9.

This receptor was identified in a woman in her 70s with COVID-19, enrolled during active disease. This sequence joins TRBV6-2 or TRBV6-3 and TRBJ2-7, with 7 positions matching TRBD1. The specimen was peripheral blood. The CDR3 protein is CASSRPRQGSYEQYF. The CDR3 DNA is TGTGCCAGCAGCCGTCCTCGACAGGGTTCCTACGAGCAGTACTTC.